These T cell receptor beta chains were read from a single sample in a study of shared clonotypes between healthy human individuals. The repertoire was sequenced with immunoSEQ multiplex PCR; TCRdb's copy has only in-frame clones and lacks some. The sample includes fewer than 2.5 million clones, under 95% seen only once; the top ten take approximately 0.35%. Sequenced: naive CD4+ T cells from PBMCs. The origin of the receptors is a man between 18 and 35 years old in good health. Some clones in this sample may be carry-over from other donors' samples. Both conserved end residues are part of each CDR3. D genes are given only for firm matches. Part of the rows lack a size; the others show once, few, many or a class for expanded clones.

clone_size j_call d_call v_call cdr3_aa cdr3_nt
. TRBJ1-5 . TRBV27 CASSLSGVLSNQPQHF TGTGCCAGCAGTTTATCGGGGGTACTTAGCAATCAGCCCCAGCATTTT
. TRBJ1-5 . TRBV27 CASSLLGSRSNQPQHF TGTGCCAGCAGTTTGCTCGGGTCAAGAAGCAATCAGCCCCAGCATTTT
. TRBJ2-7 TRBD2 TRBV7-9 CASSSNSGGIYEQYF TGTGCCAGCAGCTCTAATAGCGGGGGAATCTACGAGCAGTACTTC
. TRBJ2-3 . TRBV11-1 CASSLGTRTDTQYF TGTGCCAGCAGCTTAGGGACTCGCACAGATACGCAGTATTTT
. TRBJ2-2 TRBD1 TRBV4-3 CASSQDGWETGVTGELFF TGCGCCAGCAGCCAAGATGGGTGGGAGACAGGGGTGACCGGGGAGCTGTTTTTT
few TRBJ1-5 . TRBV10-3 CAISDVGQPQHF TGTGCCATCAGTGACGTGGGTCAGCCCCAGCATTTT
. TRBJ1-1 . TRBV7-2 CASSLAGGRLNTEAFF TGTGCCAGCAGCTTAGCCGGGGGACGGTTGAACACTGAAGCTTTCTTT
. TRBJ2-1 TRBD1 TRBV9 CASSVTGTGAYNEQFF TGTGCCAGCAGCGTAACCGGGACAGGGGCTTACAATGAGCAGTTCTTC
. TRBJ2-1 . TRBV5-1 CASSFDSSYNEQFF TGCGCCAGCAGCTTTGACAGCTCCTACAATGAGCAGTTCTTC
. TRBJ1-2 . TRBV5-1 CASSRELANYGYTF TGCGCCAGCAGTAGGGAGTTAGCTAACTATGGCTACACCTTC
. TRBJ2-7 . TRBV19 CASSINWSSYEQYF TGTGCCAGTAGTATAAACTGGTCCTCCTACGAGCAGTACTTC
. TRBJ1-2 TRBD1 TRBV18 CASSPRQGAPNYGYTF TGTGCCAGCTCGCCCCGACAGGGAGCCCCTAACTATGGCTACACCTTC
. TRBJ2-1 TRBD2 TRBV27 CASSLLAGVRGYNEQFF TGTGCCAGCAGTTTACTAGCGGGAGTACGGGGGTACAATGAGCAGTTCTTC
. TRBJ2-1 TRBD1 TRBV25-1 CASSETGGGYNEQFF TGTGCCAGCAGTGAAACAGGGGGAGGCTACAATGAGCAGTTCTTC
. TRBJ2-5 . TRBV28 CASSFNRGQVETQYF TGTGCCAGCAGTTTTAACCGGGGGCAGGTAGAGACCCAGTACTTC
. TRBJ2-1 . TRBV5-1 CASSADSRREQFF TGCGCCAGCAGCGCGGACTCGCGGCGAGAGCAGTTCTTC
. TRBJ2-5 . TRBV6-1 CASSESPNQETQYF TGTGCCAGCAGTGAATCCCCCAACCAAGAGACCCAGTACTTC
. TRBJ2-5 . TRBV6-5 CASSYPAAETQYF TGTGCCAGCAGTTACCCGGCGGCGGAGACCCAGTACTTC
. TRBJ2-1 TRBD2 TRBV4-2 CASSYRLADYNEQFF TGTGCCAGCAGCTATAGACTAGCGGACTACAATGAGCAGTTCTTC
. TRBJ2-7 . TRBV5-8 CASSLNLVPYEQYF TGTGCCAGCAGCTTGAATCTAGTTCCCTACGAGCAGTACTTC
. TRBJ2-5 . TRBV5-1 CASSASNPSQTQYF TGCGCCAGCAGCGCATCCAATCCGTCTCAGACCCAGTACTTC
. TRBJ2-4 . TRBV19 CASTLQGDKNIQYF TGTGCCAGTACGTTACAGGGTGACAAAAACATTCAGTACTTC
. TRBJ2-1 TRBD2 TRBV28 CASRPPGGTGEQFF TGTGCCAGCAGACCGCCGGGAGGCACTGGTGAGCAGTTCTTC
. TRBJ2-7 . TRBV5-6 CASRIAVSSYEQYF TGTGCCAGCAGAATAGCGGTTTCGTCCTACGAGCAGTACTTC
. TRBJ2-1 . TRBV11-2 CASRSMAISSYNEQFF TGTGCCAGCAGATCAATGGCGATTAGCTCCTACAATGAGCAGTTCTTC
. TRBJ1-1 . TRBV2 CASRAQGNTEAFF TGTGCCAGCAGGGCACAGGGGAACACTGAAGCTTTCTTT
. TRBJ2-1 . TRBV7-3 CASSQHYRPYNEQFF TGTGCCAGCAGTCAACACTACCGGCCCTACAATGAGCAGTTCTTC
. TRBJ2-6 . TRBV2 CASSDRSGANVLTF TGTGCCAGCAGTGACCGCTCTGGGGCCAACGTCCTGACTTTC
. TRBJ2-1 TRBD2 TRBV27 CASSRLAGEGDEQFF TGTGCCAGCAGTCGACTAGCGGGAGAAGGCGATGAGCAGTTCTTC
. TRBJ2-5 TRBD1 TRBV7-2 CASSSATGGLGTQYF TGTGCCAGCAGCTCCGCGACAGGGGGCCTGGGGACCCAGTACTTC
. TRBJ2-2 TRBD1 TRBV4-2 CASSQPGTVTGELFF TGTGCCAGCAGCCAACCCGGGACAGTCACCGGGGAGCTGTTTTTT
. TRBJ2-3 . TRBV4-3 CASSQGAYQSTDTQYF TGCGCCAGCAGCCAAGGGGCATACCAAAGCACAGATACGCAGTATTTT
. TRBJ2-7 . TRBV2 CASSALRDDSYEQYF TGTGCCAGCAGCGCCCTTAGGGACGACTCCTACGAGCAGTACTTC
. TRBJ1-1 . TRBV15 CATSEGFMNTEAFF TGTGCCACCAGCGAGGGTTTTATGAACACTGAAGCTTTCTTT
few TRBJ1-1 . TRBV19 CASSNPGLGTFF TGTGCCAGTAGTAATCCAGGCCTGGGGACTTTCTTT